This TCR beta chain was obtained from a study of spatial heterogeneity in lung cancer. Study overall: The study sequenced follow-up PBMC samples when they were available, at a median of roughly two years after resection. There were consistently more beta-chain sequences detected than alpha-chain sequences. The study's findings and limits: Follow-up blood showed ubiquitous expanded tumor TCRs less than blood at resection did.

This CDR3 comprises 14 residues. Germline CDR1 reads MNHNS; CDR2 reads SASEGT. Unmatched junction bases numbered 9, after V lost 8 bases and J lost 2 bases. Noted time point: blood at routine non-recurrence follow-up after resection. No cells were sorted before sequencing. The whole RNA sequenced was extracted from tumor, nontumor lung or frozen PBMC. This clonotype showed up many times. Its target is unknown. In the library, each TCR cDNA molecule bore its own unique molecular identifier. From the 5' RACE reads, TCRdb called clonotypes with MiXCR, one entry per CDR3 protein. The repertoire has fewer than 55,000 distinct CDR3 sequences, more than 6.5% of them found once; the top ten carry around 36%.

The sequencing here drew on PBMCs, taken at follow-up. The chain combines TRBV6-1 with TRBJ2-7, with 7 positions matching TRBD2. This sequence originates from a female donor with early-stage non-small cell lung cancer. As DNA, the CDR3 is TGTGCCAGCTATCGGCAGGGAGGGCCCTACGAGCAGTACTTC. Translating it yields CASYRQGGPYEQYF.